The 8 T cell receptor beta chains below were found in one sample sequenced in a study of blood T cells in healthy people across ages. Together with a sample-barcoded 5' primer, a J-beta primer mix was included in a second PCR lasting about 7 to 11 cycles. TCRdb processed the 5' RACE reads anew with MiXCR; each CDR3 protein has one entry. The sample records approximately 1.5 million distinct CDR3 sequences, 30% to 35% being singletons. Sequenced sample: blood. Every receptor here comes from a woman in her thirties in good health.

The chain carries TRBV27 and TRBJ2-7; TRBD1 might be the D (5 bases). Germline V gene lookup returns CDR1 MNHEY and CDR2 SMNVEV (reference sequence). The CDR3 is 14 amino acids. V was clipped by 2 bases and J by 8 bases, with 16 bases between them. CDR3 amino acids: CASSLTDIPHKQYF. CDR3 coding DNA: TGTGCCAGCAGTTTAACGGACATCCCGCATAAGCAGTACTTC.

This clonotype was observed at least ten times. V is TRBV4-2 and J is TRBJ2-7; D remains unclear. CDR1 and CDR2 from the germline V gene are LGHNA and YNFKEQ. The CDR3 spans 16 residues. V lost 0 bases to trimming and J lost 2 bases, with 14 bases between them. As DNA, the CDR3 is TGTGCCAGCAGCCAAGATCTGGCCACTCATCCCTACGAGCAGTACTTC. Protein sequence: CASSQDLATHPYEQYF.

The CDR3 DNA reads TGTGCCAGCAGTTCGAGGCGGGGAAAACTGTTTTTT. This codes for CASSSRRGKLFF. V is TRBV12-3 or TRBV12-4 and J is TRBJ1-4; D gene uncertain. Between the trimmed V and J ends, which lost 4 bases and 10 bases, there was a span of 10 bases. This CDR3 has 12 residues.

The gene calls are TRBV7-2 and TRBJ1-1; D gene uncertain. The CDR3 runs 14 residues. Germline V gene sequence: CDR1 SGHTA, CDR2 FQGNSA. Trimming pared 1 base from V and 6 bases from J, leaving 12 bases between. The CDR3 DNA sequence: TGTGCCAGCAGCTTAGATTATTTGGGCTCTGAAGCTTTCTTT. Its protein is CASSLDYLGSEAFF.

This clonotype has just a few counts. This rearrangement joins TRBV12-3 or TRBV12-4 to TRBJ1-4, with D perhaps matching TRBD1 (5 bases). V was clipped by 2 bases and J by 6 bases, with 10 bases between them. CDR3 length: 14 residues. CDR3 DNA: TGTGCCAGCAGTTTATTTCGGGACGATGAAAAACTGTTTTTT. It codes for CASSLFRDDEKLFF.

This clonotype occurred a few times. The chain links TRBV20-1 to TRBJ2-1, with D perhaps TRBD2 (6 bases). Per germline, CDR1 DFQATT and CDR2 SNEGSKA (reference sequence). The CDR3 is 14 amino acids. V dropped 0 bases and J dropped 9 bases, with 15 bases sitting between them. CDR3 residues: CSARDRDSSREQFF. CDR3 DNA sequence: TGCAGTGCTAGAGACCGGGACTCTTCCCGTGAGCAGTTCTTC.

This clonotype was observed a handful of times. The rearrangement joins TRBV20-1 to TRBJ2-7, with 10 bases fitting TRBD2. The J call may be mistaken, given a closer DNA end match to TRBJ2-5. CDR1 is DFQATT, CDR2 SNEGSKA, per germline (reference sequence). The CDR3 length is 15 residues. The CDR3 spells CSGTLLAGRGETQYF. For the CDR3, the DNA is TGCAGTGGGACCTTACTAGCGGGGAGGGGAGAGACCCAGTACTTC.

The CDR3 region has the DNA TGTGCCAGCAGCCTGAACGGTGTTTTGGGGAATGAGCCCCAGCATTTT. Its translation is CASSLNGVLGNEPQHF. The chain links TRBV6-1 to TRBJ1-5; no clear D. Germline assignment: CDR1 MNHNS and CDR2 SASEGT. V was cut by 6 bases and J by 8 bases, with 23 bases left in between. The CDR3 loop spans 16 amino acids.